This T cell receptor beta chain was captured in a study of vaccination effects on CD4 cells after COVID-19. In the case of this clone: The antigen is undetermined.

Libraries were prepared by immunoSEQ multiplex PCR; TCRdb keeps only in-frame clonotypes and omits some of them. The sample consists of under 25,000 clones, roughly four fifths of them appearing once. Viral peptide pools were used in the ViraFEST assay to expand antigen-specific CD4+ T cells, and sequencing came afterward. Scientists isolated CD4+ T cells after an approximately 10-day culture period ended. This individual tested PCR-positive for SARS-CoV-2 infection between March and December 2020. Every well got some 1.8 million PBMC, which were grown with about 10 IU/ml IL-2 and 10 ug/ml peptides. The sequence was collected from a human donor who had a prior SARS-CoV-2 infection. The sequencing here drew on CD4+ T cells from PBMCs cultured with SARS-CoV-2 spike peptides, taken before COVID-19 vaccination.

The CDR3: CASSQSWETETQYF. The CDR3 DNA sequence: TGTGCCAGCAGCCAATCGTGGGAGACGGAGACCCAGTACTTC. V and J are TRBV4-2 and TRBJ2-5, with a weak D call TRBD2 (5 bases). The CDR3 covers 14 residues. V was trimmed by 2 bases and J by 5 bases, leaving 12 bases between them. The germline V gene has CDR1 LGHNA and CDR2 YNFKEQ.